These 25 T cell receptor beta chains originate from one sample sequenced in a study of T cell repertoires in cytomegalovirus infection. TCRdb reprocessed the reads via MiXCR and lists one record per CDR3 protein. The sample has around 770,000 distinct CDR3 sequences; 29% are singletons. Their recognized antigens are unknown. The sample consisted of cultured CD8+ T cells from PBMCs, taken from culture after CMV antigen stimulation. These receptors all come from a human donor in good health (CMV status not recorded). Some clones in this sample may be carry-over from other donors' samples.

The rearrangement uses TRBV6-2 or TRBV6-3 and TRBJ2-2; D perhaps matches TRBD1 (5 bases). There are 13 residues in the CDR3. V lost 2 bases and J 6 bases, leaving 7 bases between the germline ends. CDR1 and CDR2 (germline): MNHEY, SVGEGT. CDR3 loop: CASSYRGAGELFF. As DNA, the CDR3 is TGTGCCAGCAGTTACAGGGGCGCCGGGGAGCTGTTTTTT.

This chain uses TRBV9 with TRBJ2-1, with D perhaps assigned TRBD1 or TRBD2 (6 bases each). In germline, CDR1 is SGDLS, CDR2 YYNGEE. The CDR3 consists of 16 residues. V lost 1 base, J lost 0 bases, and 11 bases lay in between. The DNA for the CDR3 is TGTGCCAGCAGCGTAAGGGGGGTCAGCTCCTACAATGAGCAGTTCTTC. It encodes CASSVRGVSSYNEQFF.

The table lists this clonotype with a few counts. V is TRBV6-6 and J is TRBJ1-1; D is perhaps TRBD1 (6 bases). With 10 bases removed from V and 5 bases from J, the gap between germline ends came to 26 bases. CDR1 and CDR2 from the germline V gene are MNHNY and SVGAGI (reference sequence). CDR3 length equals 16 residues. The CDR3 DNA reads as TGTGCCACCGCGCCCTCTAACAGGGAGACCCCTACTGAAGCTTTCTTT. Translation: CATAPSNRETPTEAFF.

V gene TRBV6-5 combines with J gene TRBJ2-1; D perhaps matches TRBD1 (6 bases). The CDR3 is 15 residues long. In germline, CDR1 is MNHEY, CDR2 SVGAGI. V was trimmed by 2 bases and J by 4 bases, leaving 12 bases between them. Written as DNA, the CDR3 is TGTGCCAGCAGTTACACCGTCGACAGGTACAATGAGCAGTTCTTC. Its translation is CASSYTVDRYNEQFF.

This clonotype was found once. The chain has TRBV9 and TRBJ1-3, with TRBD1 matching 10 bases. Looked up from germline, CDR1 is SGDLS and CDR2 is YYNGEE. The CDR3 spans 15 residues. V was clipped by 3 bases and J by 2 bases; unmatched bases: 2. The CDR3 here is CASSGGTGAGNTIYF. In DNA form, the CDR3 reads TGTGCCAGCAGCGGAGGGACAGGGGCTGGAAACACCATATATTTT.

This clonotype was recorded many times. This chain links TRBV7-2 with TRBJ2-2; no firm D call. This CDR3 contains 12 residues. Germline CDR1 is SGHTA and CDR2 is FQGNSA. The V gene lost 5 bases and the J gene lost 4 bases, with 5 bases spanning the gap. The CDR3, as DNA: TGTGCCAGCAGCGCAGTCACCGGGGAGCTGTTTTTT. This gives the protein CASSAVTGELFF.

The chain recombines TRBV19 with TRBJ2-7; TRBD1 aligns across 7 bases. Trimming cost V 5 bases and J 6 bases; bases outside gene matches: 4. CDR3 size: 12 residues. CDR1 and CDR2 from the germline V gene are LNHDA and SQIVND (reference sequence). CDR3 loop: CASSPPGGEQYF. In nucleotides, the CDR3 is TGTGCCAGTAGTCCCCCAGGGGGCGAGCAGTACTTC.

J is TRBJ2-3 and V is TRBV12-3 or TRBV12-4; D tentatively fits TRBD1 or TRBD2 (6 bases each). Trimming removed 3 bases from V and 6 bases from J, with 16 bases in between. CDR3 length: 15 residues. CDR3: CASSLYPGAQDTQYF. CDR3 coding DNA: TGTGCCAGCAGTTTGTATCCGGGGGCTCAGGATACGCAGTATTTT.

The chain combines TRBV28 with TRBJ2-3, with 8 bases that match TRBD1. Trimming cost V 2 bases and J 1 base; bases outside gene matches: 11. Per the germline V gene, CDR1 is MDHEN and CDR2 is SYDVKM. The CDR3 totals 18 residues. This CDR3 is CASSLPPGQGMGTDTQYF. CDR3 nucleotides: TGTGCCAGCAGTTTACCCCCTGGACAGGGAATGGGCACAGATACGCAGTATTTT.

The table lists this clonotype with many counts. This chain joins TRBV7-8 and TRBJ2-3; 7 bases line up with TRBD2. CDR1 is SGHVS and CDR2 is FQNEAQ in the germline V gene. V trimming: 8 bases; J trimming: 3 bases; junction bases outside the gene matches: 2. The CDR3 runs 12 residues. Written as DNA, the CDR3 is TGTGCCAGCCGAGCGGGGACAGATACGCAGTATTTT. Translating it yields CASRAGTDTQYF.

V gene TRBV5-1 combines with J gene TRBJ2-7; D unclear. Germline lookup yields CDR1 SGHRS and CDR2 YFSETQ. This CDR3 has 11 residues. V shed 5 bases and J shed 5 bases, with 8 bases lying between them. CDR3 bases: TGCGCCAGCAGGGAAAGTCACGAGCAGTACTTC. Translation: CASRESHEQYF.

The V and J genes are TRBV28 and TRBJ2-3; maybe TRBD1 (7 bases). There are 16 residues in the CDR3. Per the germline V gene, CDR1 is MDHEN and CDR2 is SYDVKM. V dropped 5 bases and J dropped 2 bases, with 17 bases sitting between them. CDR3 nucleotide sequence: TGTGCCAGCAGTCCGACCGGACAGGACTACACAGATACGCAGTATTTT. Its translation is CASSPTGQDYTDTQYF.

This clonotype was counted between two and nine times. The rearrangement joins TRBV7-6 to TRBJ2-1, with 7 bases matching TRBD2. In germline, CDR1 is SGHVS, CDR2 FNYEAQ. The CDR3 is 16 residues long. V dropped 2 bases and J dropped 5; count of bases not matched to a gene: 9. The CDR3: CASSLREGPPDNEQFF. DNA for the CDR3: TGTGCCAGCAGCTTAAGGGAGGGACCCCCCGACAATGAGCAGTTCTTC.

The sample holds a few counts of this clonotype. CDR3 residues: CASSFSGLEQYV. CDR3 coding DNA: TGTGCCAGCAGCTTTTCGGGGCTCGAGCAGTACGTC. The chain couples TRBV5-6 to TRBJ2-7; either TRBD1 or TRBD2 may fit D (5 bases each). The CDR3 is 12 residues long. The germline V gene has CDR1 SGHDT and CDR2 YYEEEE. V dropped 2 bases and J dropped 6 bases, with 9 bases sitting between them.

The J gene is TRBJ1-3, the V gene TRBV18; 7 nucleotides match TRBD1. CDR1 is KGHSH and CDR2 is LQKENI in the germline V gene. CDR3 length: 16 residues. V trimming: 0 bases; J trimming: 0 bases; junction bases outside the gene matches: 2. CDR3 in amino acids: CASSPPDRDSGNTIYF. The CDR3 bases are TGTGCCAGCTCACCACCCGACAGGGACTCTGGAAACACCATATATTTT.

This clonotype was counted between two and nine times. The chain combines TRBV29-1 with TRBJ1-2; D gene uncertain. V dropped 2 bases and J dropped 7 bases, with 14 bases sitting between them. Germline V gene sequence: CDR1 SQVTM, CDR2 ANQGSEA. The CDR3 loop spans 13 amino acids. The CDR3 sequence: CSVETDEEFGYTF. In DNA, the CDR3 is TGCAGCGTTGAAACGGACGAGGAGTTTGGCTACACCTTC.

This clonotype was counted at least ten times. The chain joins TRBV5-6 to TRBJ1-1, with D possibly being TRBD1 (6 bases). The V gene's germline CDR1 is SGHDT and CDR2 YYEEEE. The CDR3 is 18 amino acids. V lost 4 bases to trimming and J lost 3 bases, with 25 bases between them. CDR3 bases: TGTGCCAGCAGCCCCGGGTTGACAGGTTTGATTTTTGACACTGAAGCTTTCTTT. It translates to CASSPGLTGLIFDTEAFF.

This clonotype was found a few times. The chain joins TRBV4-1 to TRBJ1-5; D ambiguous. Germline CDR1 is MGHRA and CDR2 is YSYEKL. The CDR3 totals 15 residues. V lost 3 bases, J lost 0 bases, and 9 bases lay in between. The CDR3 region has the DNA TGCGCCAGCAGCCAGGGAGGGTATAGCAATCAGCCCCAGCATTTT. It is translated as CASSQGGYSNQPQHF.

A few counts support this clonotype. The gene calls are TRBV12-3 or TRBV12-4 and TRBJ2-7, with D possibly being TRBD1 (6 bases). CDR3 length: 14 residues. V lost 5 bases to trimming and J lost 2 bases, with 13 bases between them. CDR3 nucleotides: TGTGCCAGCAGTCTAGGGGGACATACCTACGAGCAGTACGTC. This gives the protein CASSLGGHTYEQYV.

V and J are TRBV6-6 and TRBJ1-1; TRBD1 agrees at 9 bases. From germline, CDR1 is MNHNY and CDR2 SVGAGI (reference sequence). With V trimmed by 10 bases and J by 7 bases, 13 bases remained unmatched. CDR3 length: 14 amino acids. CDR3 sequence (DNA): TGTGCCACCCTATACCTCGGACAGGGGTATGAAGCTTTCTTT. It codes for CATLYLGQGYEAFF.

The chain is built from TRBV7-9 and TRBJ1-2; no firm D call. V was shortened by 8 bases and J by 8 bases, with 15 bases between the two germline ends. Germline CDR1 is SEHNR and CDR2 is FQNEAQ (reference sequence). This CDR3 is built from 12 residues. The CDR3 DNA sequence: TGTGCCAGCTCAGTATTACCGGGAGGCTACACCTTC. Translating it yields CASSVLPGGYTF.

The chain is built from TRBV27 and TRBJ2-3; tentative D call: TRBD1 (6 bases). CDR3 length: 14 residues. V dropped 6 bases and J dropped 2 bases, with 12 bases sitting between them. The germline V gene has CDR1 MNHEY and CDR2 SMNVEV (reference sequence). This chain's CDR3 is CASSQGWSTDTQYF. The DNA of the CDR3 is TGTGCCAGCAGCCAGGGGTGGTCCACAGATACGCAGTATTTT.

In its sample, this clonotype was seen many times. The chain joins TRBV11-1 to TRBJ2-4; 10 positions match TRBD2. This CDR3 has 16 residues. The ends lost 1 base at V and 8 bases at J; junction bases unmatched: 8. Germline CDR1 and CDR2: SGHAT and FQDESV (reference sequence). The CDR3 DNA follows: TGTGCCAGCAGCTTAGGAGCGGGGGGGCCGTCGGACATTCAGTACTTC. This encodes CASSLGAGGPSDIQYF.

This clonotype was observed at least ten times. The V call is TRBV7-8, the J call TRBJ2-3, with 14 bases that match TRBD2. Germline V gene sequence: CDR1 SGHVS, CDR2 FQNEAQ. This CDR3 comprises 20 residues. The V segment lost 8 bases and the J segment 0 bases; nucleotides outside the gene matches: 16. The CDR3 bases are TGTGCCAGCCACGATCAGGGGGGACTAGCGGGGGAAACTAGCACAGATACGCAGTATTTT. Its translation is CASHDQGGLAGETSTDTQYF.

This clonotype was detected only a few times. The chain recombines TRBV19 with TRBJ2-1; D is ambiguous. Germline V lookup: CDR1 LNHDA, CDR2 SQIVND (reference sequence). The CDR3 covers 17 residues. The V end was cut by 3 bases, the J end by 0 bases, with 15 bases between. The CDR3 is CASSILPPLGSYNEQFF. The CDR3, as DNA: TGTGCCAGTAGTATCCTCCCTCCCTTGGGCTCCTACAATGAGCAGTTCTTC.